The 27 T cell receptor beta chains below were found in one sample sequenced in a study of T cells in Graves' hyperthyroidism and ophthalmopathy (dated by TCRdb to the late 2010s). Libraries were built with multiplex PCR. Sequenced using an Illumina HiSeq 2000. TCR beta CDR3 regions were amplified from RNA transcripts. The first round of RT-PCR for the TCR CDR3 was performed with the HTBI primer set and the Qiagen OneStep RT-PCR kit. TCRdb passed the public sequencing reads through fastp at Q25 and MiXCR, retaining productive beta sequences. Rows merge per CDR3 protein into single entries with the most common DNA and genes. The sample table records about 200,000 distinct CDR3 sequences; around 17% of these occur just once. The top ten clonotypes cover around two fifths of the sample. The sequenced material came from blood. Receptors originate from a man aged 40-50 years with Graves' hyperthyroidism.

This clonotype was detected a few times. This chain uses TRBV12-3 or TRBV12-4 with TRBJ2-5; 8 nucleotides line up with TRBD2. The CDR3 runs to 14 residues. After removal of 7 bases from V and 1 base from J, the junction contained 5 bases not matched to a gene. CDR3 in DNA: TGTGCCAGCACCCCCGCGGGGGGCCAAGAGACCCAGTACTTC. Amino acid sequence: CASTPAGGQETQYF.

The chain uses TRBV27 and TRBJ2-7; TRBD2 agrees at 12 bases. The germline V gene has CDR1 MNHEY and CDR2 SMNVEV (reference sequence). This CDR3 comprises 16 residues. J gave up 4 bases and V 6 bases, and 10 bases lay outside the gene matches. This chain's CDR3 is CASRPLRTSGEYEQYF. Written as DNA, the CDR3 is TGTGCCAGCAGACCCCTTCGGACTAGCGGGGAGTACGAGCAGTACTTC.

This clonotype was found many times. This sequence joins TRBV3-1 and TRBJ2-1; D uncertain. This CDR3 is 16 amino acids long. Deletions cut 1 base from V and 0 bases from J, with 10 bases between. The germline V gene has CDR1 LGHDT and CDR2 YNNKEL (reference sequence). The CDR3 DNA follows: TGTGCCAGCAGCCAAGTTGTTGGAGACTCCTACAATGAGCAGTTCTTC. Translated: CASSQVVGDSYNEQFF.

This clonotype was seen ten or more times. The rearrangement links TRBV5-1 to TRBJ1-4; 11 bases match TRBD1. V dropped 4 bases and J dropped 5; count of bases not matched to a gene: 7. Germline V gene sequence: CDR1 SGHRS, CDR2 YFSETQ. The CDR3 contains 16 residues. The CDR3 protein is CASSLAGQGDNEKLFF. CDR3 coding DNA: TGCGCCAGCAGCCTTGCGGGACAGGGGGACAATGAAAAACTGTTTTTT.

To note about this clonotype: A much larger clonotype is one base distant, so this may be a read error. This chain links TRBV7-2 with TRBJ1-2; D may be TRBD1 (5 bases). The CDR3 consists of 12 residues. Trimming left V 5 bases short and J 3 bases short, with 7 bases between. CDR1 SGHTA and CDR2 FQGNSA come from the germline V gene. The CDR3 sequence: CASSEQDYGYTF. CDR3 coding DNA: TGTGCCAGCAGCGAACAGGACTATGGCTACACCTTC. Full variable domain (missing parts from reference TRBV7-2 and TRBJ1-2): GAGVSQSPSNKVTEKGKDVELRCDPISGHTALYWYRQSLGQGLEFLIYFQGNSAPDKSGLPSDRFSAERTGGSVSTLTIQRTQQEDSAVYLCASSEQDYGYTFGSGTRLTVV.

This clonotype was seen at least ten times. This sequence joins TRBV20-1 and TRBJ1-2, with a weak D call TRBD1 (6 bases). The germline V and J ends were trimmed by 6 bases and 4 bases, with 18 bases remaining between them. This CDR3 is built from 14 residues. Looked up from germline, CDR1 is DFQATT and CDR2 is SNEGSKA (reference sequence). The CDR3 DNA is TGCAGTGCGCCGCCGGGACAAGAATTCTATGGCTACACCTTC. Translation: CSAPPGQEFYGYTF.

This clonotype has ten or more counts. V and J are TRBV6-1 and TRBJ2-7, with no clear D. The CDR3 extends over 14 amino acids. CDR1 is MNHNS and CDR2 is SASEGT in the germline V gene. V was shortened by 5 bases and J by 3 bases, with 14 bases between the two germline ends. The CDR3 is CASSLKIRHYEQYF. In DNA form, the CDR3 reads TGTGCCAGCAGTTTGAAGATTCGGCACTACGAGCAGTACTTC.

This clonotype came up many times. The rearrangement links TRBV5-1 to TRBJ2-5, with 7 positions matching TRBD1. CDR1 and CDR2 from the germline V gene are SGHRS and YFSETQ. The CDR3 is 15 amino acids. Losses at the gene ends were 4 bases for V and 5 bases for J; bases not matched to a gene: 11. DNA for the CDR3: TGCGCCAGCAGCAGAGGTCCCGGGACAGCGGAGACCCAGTACTTC. Its protein is CASSRGPGTAETQYF.

DNA for the CDR3: TGTGCCAGCAGCTTAGACAGACAGCAGCCCCAGCATTTT. Translation gives CASSLDRQQPQHF. This chain uses TRBV11-2 with TRBJ1-5, with a weak D call TRBD1 (5 bases). The CDR3 loop spans 13 amino acids. Trimming pared 0 bases from V and 7 bases from J, leaving 7 bases between. Germline assignment: CDR1 SGHAT and CDR2 FQNNGV.

Turning to this clonotype: This clone may be a read error of a much larger clone one base away. The chain is built from TRBV30 and TRBJ2-5; maybe TRBD2 (6 bases). The CDR3 sequence is 13 residues long. The germline gives CDR1 GTSNPN, CDR2 SVGIG (reference sequence). In nucleotides, the CDR3 is TGTGCGCTGCAAGTCGGAGGGTCCGAGACCCAGTACTTC. As protein: CALQVGGSETQYF. Complete variable domain (other parts from reference TRBV30 and TRBJ2-5): SQTIHQWPATLVQPVGSPLSLECTVEGTSNPNLYWYRQAAGRGLQLLFYSVGIGQISSEVPQNLSASRPQDRQFILSSKKLLLSDSGFYLCALQVGGSETQYFGPGTRLLVL.

This clonotype showed up many times. The CDR3 here is CASSLVGGNNEQFF. Here the CDR3 DNA reads TGCGCCAGCAGCTTGGTAGGCGGTAACAATGAGCAGTTCTTC. J is TRBJ2-1 and V is TRBV5-1; unclear D gene. The V gene lost 0 bases and the J gene lost 5 bases, with 9 bases spanning the gap. The CDR3 loop spans 14 amino acids. In germline, CDR1 is SGHRS, CDR2 YFSETQ.

There are many counts of this clonotype. J is TRBJ2-5 and V is TRBV6-1, with 10 bases matching TRBD1. Germline V gene data show CDR1 as MNHNS and CDR2 as SASEGT. The CDR3 extends over 13 amino acids. J was trimmed by 4 bases and V by 4 bases; bases with no gene match: 0. The CDR3 sequence is CASSGQGAETQYF. Written as DNA, the CDR3 is TGTGCCAGCAGTGGACAGGGGGCAGAGACCCAGTACTTC.

The gene calls are TRBV27 and TRBJ2-7; 13 nucleotides align to TRBD2. In germline, CDR1 is MNHEY, CDR2 SMNVEV (reference sequence). The CDR3 is made up of 16 amino acids. J gave up 3 bases and V 2 bases, and 4 bases lay outside the gene matches. CDR3 coding DNA: TGTGCCAGCAGTTTAGGGAGGACTAGCGGGAGCTACGAGCAGTACTTC. Protein product: CASSLGRTSGSYEQYF.

The chain joins TRBV19 to TRBJ1-2; weak D call: TRBD1 (5 bases). This CDR3 region has 13 residues. The germline CDR1 and CDR2 sequences are LNHDA and SQIVND (reference sequence). V dropped 4 bases and J dropped 4 bases, with 10 bases sitting between them. CDR3 nucleotide sequence: TGTGCCAGTAGTAAGGGGCGCGCCTATGGCTACACCTTC. Translation: CASSKGRAYGYTF.

This clonotype occurred many times. The J gene is TRBJ1-1, the V gene TRBV11-3; D ambiguous. Between the trimmed V and J ends, which lost 3 bases and 3 bases, there was a span of 8 bases. CDR1 and CDR2 from the germline V gene are SGHNT and YENEEA. The CDR3 runs 13 residues. As DNA, the CDR3 is TGTGCCAGCAGCTTGGACGTATACACTGAAGCTTTCTTT. It yields the protein CASSLDVYTEAFF.

This clonotype was observed at least ten times. J is TRBJ2-1 and V is TRBV7-9, with a possible D match to TRBD2 (6 bases). This CDR3 has 15 amino acids. Germline CDR1 is SEHNR and CDR2 is FQNEAQ (reference sequence). Trimming removed 8 bases from V and 0 bases from J, with 14 bases in between. This CDR3 reads CASGDGDFSYNEQFF. As DNA, the CDR3 is TGTGCCAGCGGCGACGGGGACTTCTCCTACAATGAGCAGTTCTTC.

This clonotype was seen at least ten times. The CDR3 is CASTLDKLEAFF. In DNA, the CDR3 is TGTGCCAGCACCTTAGACAAATTAGAAGCTTTCTTT. This chain links TRBV28 with TRBJ1-1; D gene uncertain. Deletions cut 7 bases from V and 8 bases from J, with 14 bases between. The CDR3 sequence is 12 residues long. Germline assignment: CDR1 MDHEN and CDR2 SYDVKM.

Only a few counts were recorded for this clonotype. The chain combines TRBV20-1 with TRBJ1-6; D gene ambiguous. Per germline, CDR1 DFQATT and CDR2 SNEGSKA (reference sequence). V lost 0 bases, J lost 5 bases, and 5 bases lay in between. The CDR3 is 13 amino acids. The CDR3 nucleotides are TGCAGTGCTAGAGATAATAATAATTCACCCCTCCACTTT. Its protein is CSARDNNNSPLHF.

This clonotype was recorded at least ten times. The chain carries TRBV18 and TRBJ1-1, with D uncertain. The CDR3 covers 15 residues. Germline CDR1 KGHSH, CDR2 LQKENI. V gave up 3 bases and J gave up 3 bases, with 14 bases separating them. CDR3 in amino acids: CASSPQRKADTEAFF. CDR3 bases: TGTGCCAGCTCACCCCAGCGGAAGGCGGACACTGAAGCTTTCTTT.

The chain couples TRBV9 to TRBJ2-1; D is uncertain. There are 15 residues in the CDR3. The V end was cut by 4 bases, the J end by 5 bases, with 16 bases between. Per germline, CDR1 SGDLS and CDR2 YYNGEE. The CDR3, as DNA: TGTGCCAGCAGCCCCGAGCCCACAGATAACAATGAGCAGTTCTTC. Its translation: CASSPEPTDNNEQFF.

The rearrangement joins TRBV20-1 to TRBJ2-5; TRBD2 agrees at 7 bases. CDR1 DFQATT and CDR2 SNEGSKA come from the germline V gene (reference sequence). V trimming: 7 bases; J trimming: 5 bases; junction bases outside the gene matches: 10. The CDR3 totals 13 residues. This CDR3 is CSVWGGGGETQYF. CDR3 bases: TGCAGTGTTTGGGGCGGGGGAGGGGAGACCCAGTACTTC.

V and J are TRBV28 and TRBJ1-6; D gene unclear. Germline V lookup: CDR1 MDHEN, CDR2 SYDVKM. Trimming removed 6 bases from V and 4 bases from J, with 13 bases in between. CDR3 length: 15 residues. CDR3 nucleotides: TGTGCCAGCAGCCTGAGGCTCGGATATAATTCACCCCTCCACTTT. The encoded protein is CASSLRLGYNSPLHF.

This clonotype was picked up a small number of times. CDR3 amino acids: CSARVLQNQETQYF. In nucleotides, the CDR3 is TGCAGTGCTAGAGTATTACAGAACCAAGAGACCCAGTACTTC. V gene TRBV20-1 combines with J gene TRBJ2-5; D unclear. Germline loops: CDR1 DFQATT, CDR2 SNEGSKA (reference sequence). The CDR3 loop spans 14 amino acids. The V end was cut by 1 base, the J end by 0 bases, with 9 bases between.

This clonotype was observed at least ten times. The J gene is TRBJ2-7, the V gene TRBV20-1; TRBD2 aligns across 10 bases. The CDR3 totals 16 residues. Germline assignment: CDR1 DFQATT and CDR2 SNEGSKA (reference sequence). V dropped 6 bases and J dropped 3; count of bases not matched to a gene: 14. CDR3 amino acids: CSAPGTSVTTFYEQYF. Written as DNA, the CDR3 is TGCAGTGCCCCCGGGACTAGCGTAACCACCTTCTACGAGCAGTACTTC.

At least ten counts were recorded for this clonotype. The rearrangement uses TRBV24-1 and TRBJ2-5, with D possibly being TRBD1 or TRBD2 (7 bases each). Germline-derived CDR1 and CDR2 are KGHDR and SFDVKD. The germline V and J ends were trimmed by 4 bases and 5 bases, with 13 bases remaining between them. This CDR3 is 14 amino acids long. Here the CDR3 reads CATSDRRGGETQYF. The DNA of the CDR3 is TGTGCCACCAGTGACCGCAGGGGGGGGGAGACCCAGTACTTC.

This clonotype was seen ten or more times. The J gene is TRBJ2-1, the V gene TRBV18, with D perhaps TRBD2 (6 bases). V was shortened by 3 bases and J by 5 bases, with 14 bases between the two germline ends. From germline, CDR1 is KGHSH and CDR2 LQKENI. The CDR3 has 15 residues. The DNA of the CDR3 is TGTGCCAGCTCACCGGGAGGCCTACTTGACAATGAGCAGTTCTTC. Translation: CASSPGGLLDNEQFF. The full variable domain, its missing parts supplied by reference TRBV18 and TRBJ2-1, is NAGVMQNPRHLVRRRGQEARLRCSPMKGHSHVYWYRQLPEEGLKFMVYLQKENIIDESGMPKERFSAEFPKEGPSILRIQQVVRGDSAAYFCASSPGGLLDNEQFFGPGTRLTVL.

This clonotype was recorded at least ten times. This chain links TRBV12-3 or TRBV12-4 with TRBJ2-7, with 9 nucleotides matching TRBD2. The ends lost 3 bases at V and 3 bases at J; junction bases unmatched: 3. This CDR3 has 14 amino acids. In DNA, the CDR3 is TGTGCCAGCAGTTTGACTAGCGGTGACTACGAGCAGTACTTC. This codes for CASSLTSGDYEQYF.